The T cell receptor (beta chain) under discussion was sequenced for a study of T cell repertoires in cytomegalovirus infection. Findings and limits, study-wide: Across the ex vivo response, the dominant clonotypes were HLA-C-restricted CMV-specific TCR beta clonotypes. Of the TCR beta families, the public ones yielded a cumulative frequency that identified carriers of CMV plus the relevant HLA.

In TCRdb, the reads were re-called with MiXCR into one record per CDR3 protein. The sample records 250,000 to 300,000 distinct CDR3 sequences, under 25% being singletons. V lost 4 bases, J lost 5 bases, and 16 bases lay in between. The CDR3 runs to 15 residues. Germline CDR1 and CDR2: MNHEY and SMNVEV (reference sequence). This clonotype was detected ten times or more. Its antigen remains unidentified. This specimen was cultured PBMCs, taken from culture after CMV antigen stimulation. This receptor was identified in a human donor in good health (CMV status not recorded). Some clones in this sample may be carry-over from other donors' samples. The rearrangement uses TRBV27 and TRBJ2-3; tentatively, D is TRBD2 (6 bases). The CDR3 sequence: CASSSWGQAGDTQYF. CDR3 coding DNA: TGTGCCAGCAGTTCATGGGGCCAAGCGGGAGATACGCAGTATTTT.